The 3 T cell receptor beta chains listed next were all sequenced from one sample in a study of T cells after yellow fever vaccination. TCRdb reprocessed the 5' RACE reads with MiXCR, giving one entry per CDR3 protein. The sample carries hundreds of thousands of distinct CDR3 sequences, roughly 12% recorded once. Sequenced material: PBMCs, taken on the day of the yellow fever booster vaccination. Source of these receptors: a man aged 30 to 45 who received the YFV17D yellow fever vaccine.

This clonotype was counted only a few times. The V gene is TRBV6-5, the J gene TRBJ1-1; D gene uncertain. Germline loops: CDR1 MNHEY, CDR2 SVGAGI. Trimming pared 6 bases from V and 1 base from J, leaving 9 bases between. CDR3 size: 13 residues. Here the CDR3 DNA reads TGTGCCAGCAGCTACAAAAGGAACACTGAAGCTTTCTTT. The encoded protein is CASSYKRNTEAFF.

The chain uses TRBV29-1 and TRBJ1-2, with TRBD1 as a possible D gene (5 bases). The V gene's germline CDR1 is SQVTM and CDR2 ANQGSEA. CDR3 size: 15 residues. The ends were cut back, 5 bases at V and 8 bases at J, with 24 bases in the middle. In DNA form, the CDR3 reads TGCAGCGTTACCCGGGACTCCAGTGCGGTAGACGGCTACACCTTC. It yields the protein CSVTRDSSAVDGYTF.

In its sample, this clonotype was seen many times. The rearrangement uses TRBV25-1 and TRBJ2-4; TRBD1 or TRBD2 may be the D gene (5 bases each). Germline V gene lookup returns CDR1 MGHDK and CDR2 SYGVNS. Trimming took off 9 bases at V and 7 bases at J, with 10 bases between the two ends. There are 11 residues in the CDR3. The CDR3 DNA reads TGTGCCAGTAGGGACCGTAACATTCAGTACTTC. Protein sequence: CASRDRNIQYF.